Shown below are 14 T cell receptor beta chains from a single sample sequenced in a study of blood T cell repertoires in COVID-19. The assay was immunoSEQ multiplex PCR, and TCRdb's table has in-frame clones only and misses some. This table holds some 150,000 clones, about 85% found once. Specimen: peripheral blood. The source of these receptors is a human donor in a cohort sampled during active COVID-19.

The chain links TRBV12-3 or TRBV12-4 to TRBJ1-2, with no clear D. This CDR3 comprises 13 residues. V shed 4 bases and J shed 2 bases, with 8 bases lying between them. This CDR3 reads CASSSRINYGYTF. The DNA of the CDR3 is TGTGCCAGCAGTTCGAGGATCAACTATGGCTACACCTTC.

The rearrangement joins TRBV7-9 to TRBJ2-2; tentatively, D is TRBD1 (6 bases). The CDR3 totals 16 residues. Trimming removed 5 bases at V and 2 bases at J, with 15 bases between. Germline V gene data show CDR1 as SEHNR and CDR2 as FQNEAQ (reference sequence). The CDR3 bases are TGTGCCAGCAGCCTTATGACAGGACTTAACACCGGGGAGCTGTTTTTT. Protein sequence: CASSLMTGLNTGELFF.

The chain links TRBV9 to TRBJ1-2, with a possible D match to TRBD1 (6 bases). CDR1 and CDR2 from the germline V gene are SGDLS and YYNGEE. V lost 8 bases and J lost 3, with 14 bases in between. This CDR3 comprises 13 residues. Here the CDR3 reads CASPRGAHYGYTF. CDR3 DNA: TGTGCCAGTCCGCGGGGGGCCCACTATGGCTACACCTTC.

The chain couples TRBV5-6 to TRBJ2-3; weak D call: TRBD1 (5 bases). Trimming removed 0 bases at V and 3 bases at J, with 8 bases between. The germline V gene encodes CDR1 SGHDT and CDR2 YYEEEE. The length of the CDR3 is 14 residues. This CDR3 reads CASSLVRVTDTQYF. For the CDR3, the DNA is TGTGCCAGCAGCTTGGTCAGGGTTACAGATACGCAGTATTTT.

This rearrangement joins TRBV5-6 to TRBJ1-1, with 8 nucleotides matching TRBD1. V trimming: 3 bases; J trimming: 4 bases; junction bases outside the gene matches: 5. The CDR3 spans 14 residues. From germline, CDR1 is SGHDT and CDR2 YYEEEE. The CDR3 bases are TGTGCCAGCAGCTCTCAAACAGGGGGCACTGAAGCTTTCTTT. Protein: CASSSQTGGTEAFF.

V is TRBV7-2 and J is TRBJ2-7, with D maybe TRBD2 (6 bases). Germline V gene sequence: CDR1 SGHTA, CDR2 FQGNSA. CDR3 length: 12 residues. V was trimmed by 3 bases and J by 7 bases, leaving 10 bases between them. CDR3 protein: CASSFGGREQYF. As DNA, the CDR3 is TGTGCCAGCAGCTTCGGTGGGAGGGAGCAGTACTTC. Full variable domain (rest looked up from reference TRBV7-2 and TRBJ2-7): GAGVSQSPSNKVTEKGKDVELRCDPISGHTALYWYRQSLGQGLEFLIYFQGNSAPDKSGLPSDRFSAERTGGSVSTLTIQRTQQEDSAVYLCASSFGGREQYFGPGTRLTVT.

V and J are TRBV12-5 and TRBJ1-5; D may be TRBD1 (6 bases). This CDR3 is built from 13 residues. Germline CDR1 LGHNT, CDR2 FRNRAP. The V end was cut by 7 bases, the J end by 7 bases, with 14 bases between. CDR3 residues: CASATGSWQPQHF. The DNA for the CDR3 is TGTGCTAGTGCCACAGGGTCATGGCAGCCCCAGCATTTT.

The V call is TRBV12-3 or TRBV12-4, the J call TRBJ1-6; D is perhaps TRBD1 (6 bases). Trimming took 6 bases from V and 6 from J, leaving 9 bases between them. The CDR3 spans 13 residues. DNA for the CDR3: TGTGCCAGCAGGGACAGTACTAATTCACCCCTCCACTTT. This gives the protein CASRDSTNSPLHF.

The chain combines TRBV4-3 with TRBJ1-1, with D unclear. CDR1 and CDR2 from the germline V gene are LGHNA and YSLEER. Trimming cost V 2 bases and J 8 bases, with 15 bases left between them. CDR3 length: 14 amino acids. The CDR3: CASSQMGEAPEAFF. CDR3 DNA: TGCGCCAGCAGCCAAATGGGCGAAGCCCCCGAAGCTTTCTTT.

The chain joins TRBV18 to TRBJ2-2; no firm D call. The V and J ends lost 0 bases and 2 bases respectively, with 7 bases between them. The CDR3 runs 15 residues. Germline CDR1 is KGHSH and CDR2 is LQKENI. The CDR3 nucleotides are TGTGCCAGCTCACCACCGTTGAGCAACACCGGGGAGCTGTTTTTT. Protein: CASSPPLSNTGELFF.

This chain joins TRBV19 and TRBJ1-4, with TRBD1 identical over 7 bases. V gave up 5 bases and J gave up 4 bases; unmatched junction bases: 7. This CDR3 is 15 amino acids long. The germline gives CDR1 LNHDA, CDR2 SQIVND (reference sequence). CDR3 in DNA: TGTGCCAGTAGTCCAGGGGGACAGATTAATGAAAAACTGTTTTTT. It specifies CASSPGGQINEKLFF. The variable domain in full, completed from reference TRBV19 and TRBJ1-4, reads DGGITQSPKYLFRKEGQNVTLSCEQNLNHDAMYWYRQDPGQGLRLIYYSQIVNDFQKGDIAEGYSVSREKKESFPLTVTSAQKNPTAFYLCASSPGGQINEKLFFGSGTQLSVL.

CDR3 in DNA: TGTGCCAGTAGTACCGTTACAGGGTTCGGAGCTTTCTTT. Translated, it gives CASSTVTGFGAFF. The chain uses TRBV19 and TRBJ1-1; maybe TRBD1 (6 bases). The CDR3 covers 13 residues. V lost 4 bases to trimming and J lost 10 bases, with 16 bases between them. Germline V gene data show CDR1 as LNHDA and CDR2 as SQIVND (reference sequence).

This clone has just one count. The CDR3 sequence: CASSSGRGARGNEQFF. CDR3 bases: TGCGCCAGCAGCAGTGGGCGGGGGGCCCGGGGGAATGAGCAGTTCTTC. The rearrangement links TRBV4-1 to TRBJ2-1; TRBD2 aligns across 8 bases. The CDR3 runs 16 residues. The germline V gene encodes CDR1 MGHRA and CDR2 YSYEKL. The ends lost 5 bases at V and 7 bases at J; junction bases unmatched: 13.

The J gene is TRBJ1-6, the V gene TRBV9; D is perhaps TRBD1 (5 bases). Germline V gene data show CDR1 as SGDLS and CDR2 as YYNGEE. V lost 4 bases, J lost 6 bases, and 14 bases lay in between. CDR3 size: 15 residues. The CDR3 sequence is CASSLTWGSNSPLHF. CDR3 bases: TGTGCCAGCAGCCTAACATGGGGCAGTAATTCACCCCTCCACTTT. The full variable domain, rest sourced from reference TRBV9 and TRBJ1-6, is DSGVTQTPKHLITATGQRVTLRCSPRSGDLSVYWYQQSLDQGLQFLIQYYNGEERAKGNILERFSAQQFPDLHSELNLSSLELGDSALYFCASSLTWGSNSPLHFGNGTRLTVT.